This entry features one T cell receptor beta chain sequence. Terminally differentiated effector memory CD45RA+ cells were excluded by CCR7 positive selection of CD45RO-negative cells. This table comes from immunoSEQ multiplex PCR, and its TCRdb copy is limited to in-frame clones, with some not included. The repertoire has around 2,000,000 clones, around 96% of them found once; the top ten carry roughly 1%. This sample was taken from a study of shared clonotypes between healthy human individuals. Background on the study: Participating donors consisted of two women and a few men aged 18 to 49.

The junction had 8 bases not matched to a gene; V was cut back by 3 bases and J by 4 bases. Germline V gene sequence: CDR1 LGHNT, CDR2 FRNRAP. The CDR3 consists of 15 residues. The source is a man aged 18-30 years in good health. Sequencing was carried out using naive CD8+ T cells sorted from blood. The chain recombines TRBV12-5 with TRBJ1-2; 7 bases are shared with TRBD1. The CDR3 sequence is CASGLGDSTFYGYTF. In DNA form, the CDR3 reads TGTGCTAGTGGTTTAGGGGACAGCACCTTCTATGGCTACACCTTC.